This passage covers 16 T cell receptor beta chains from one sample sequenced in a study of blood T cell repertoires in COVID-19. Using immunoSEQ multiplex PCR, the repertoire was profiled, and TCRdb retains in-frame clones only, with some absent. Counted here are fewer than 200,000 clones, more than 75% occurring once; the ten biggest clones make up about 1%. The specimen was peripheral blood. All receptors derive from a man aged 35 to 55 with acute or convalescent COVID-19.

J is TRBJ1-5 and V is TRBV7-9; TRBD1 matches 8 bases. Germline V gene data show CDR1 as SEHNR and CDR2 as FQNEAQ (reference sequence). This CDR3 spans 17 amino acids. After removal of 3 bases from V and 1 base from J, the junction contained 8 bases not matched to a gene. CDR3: CASSFDRGVASNQPQHF. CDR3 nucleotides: TGTGCCAGCAGCTTCGACAGGGGAGTCGCGAGCAATCAGCCCCAGCATTTT.

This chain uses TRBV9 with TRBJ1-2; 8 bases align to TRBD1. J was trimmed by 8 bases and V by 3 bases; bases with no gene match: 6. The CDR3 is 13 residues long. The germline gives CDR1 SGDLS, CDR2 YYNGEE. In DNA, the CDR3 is TGTGCCAGCAGCGGGACAGGGAAGGGGGGCTACACCTTC. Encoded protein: CASSGTGKGGYTF.

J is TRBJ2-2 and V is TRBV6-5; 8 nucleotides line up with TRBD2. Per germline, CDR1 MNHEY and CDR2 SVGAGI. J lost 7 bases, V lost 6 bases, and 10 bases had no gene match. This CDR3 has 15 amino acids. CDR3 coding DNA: TGTGCCAGCAGCGGTAGCGGGGCGAAAGGCGGGGAGCTGTTTTTT. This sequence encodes CASSGSGAKGGELFF.

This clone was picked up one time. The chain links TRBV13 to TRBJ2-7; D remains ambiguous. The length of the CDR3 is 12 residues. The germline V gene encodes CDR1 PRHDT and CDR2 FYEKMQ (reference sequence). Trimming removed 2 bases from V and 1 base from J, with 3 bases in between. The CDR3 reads CASSLQSYEQYF. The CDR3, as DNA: TGTGCCAGCAGCTTACAGTCCTACGAGCAGTACTTC.

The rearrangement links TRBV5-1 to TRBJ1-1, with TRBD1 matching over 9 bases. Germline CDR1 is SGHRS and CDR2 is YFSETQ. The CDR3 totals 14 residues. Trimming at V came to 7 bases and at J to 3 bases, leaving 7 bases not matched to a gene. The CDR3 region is CASGLTGGDTEAFF. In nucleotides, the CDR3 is TGCGCCAGCGGTCTGACAGGGGGGGACACTGAAGCTTTCTTT.

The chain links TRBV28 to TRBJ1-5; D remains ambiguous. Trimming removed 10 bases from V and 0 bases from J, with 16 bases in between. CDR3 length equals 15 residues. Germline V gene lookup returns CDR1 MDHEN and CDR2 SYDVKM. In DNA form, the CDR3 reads TGTGCCACCGATGACACTCTATATAGCAATCAGCCCCAGCATTTT. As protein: CATDDTLYSNQPQHF.

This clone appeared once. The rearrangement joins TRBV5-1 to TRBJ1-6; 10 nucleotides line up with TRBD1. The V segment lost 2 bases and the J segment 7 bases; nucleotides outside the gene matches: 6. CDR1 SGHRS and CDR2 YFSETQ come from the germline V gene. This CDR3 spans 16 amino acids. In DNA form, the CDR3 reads TGCGCCAGCAGCTTAACGGGGACAGGGGCCAATTCACCCCTCCACTTT. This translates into CASSLTGTGANSPLHF.

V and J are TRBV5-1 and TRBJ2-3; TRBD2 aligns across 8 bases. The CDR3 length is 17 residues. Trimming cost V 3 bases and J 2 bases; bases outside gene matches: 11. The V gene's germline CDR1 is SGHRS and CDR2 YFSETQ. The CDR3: CASSWGRLAGNTDTQYF. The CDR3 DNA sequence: TGCGCCAGCAGCTGGGGTCGGCTAGCGGGTAACACAGATACGCAGTATTTT.

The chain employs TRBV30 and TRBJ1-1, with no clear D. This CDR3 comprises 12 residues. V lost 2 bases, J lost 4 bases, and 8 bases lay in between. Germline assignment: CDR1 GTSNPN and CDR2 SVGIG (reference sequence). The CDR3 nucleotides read TGTGCCTGGAGTAAATCGAGCACTGAAGCTTTCTTT. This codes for CAWSKSSTEAFF.

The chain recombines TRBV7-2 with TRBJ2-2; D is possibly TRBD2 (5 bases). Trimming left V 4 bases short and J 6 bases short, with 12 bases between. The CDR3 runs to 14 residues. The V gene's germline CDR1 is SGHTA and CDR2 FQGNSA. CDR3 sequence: CASSYDWGAGELFF. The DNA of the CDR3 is TGTGCCAGCAGCTACGACTGGGGAGCCGGGGAGCTGTTTTTT.

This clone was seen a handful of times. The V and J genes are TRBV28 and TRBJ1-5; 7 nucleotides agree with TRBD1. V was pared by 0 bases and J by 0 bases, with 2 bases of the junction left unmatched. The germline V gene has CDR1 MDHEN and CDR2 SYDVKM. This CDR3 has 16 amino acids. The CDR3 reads CASSLWAGGSNQPQHF. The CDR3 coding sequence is TGTGCCAGCAGTTTATGGGCAGGGGGTAGCAATCAGCCCCAGCATTTT.

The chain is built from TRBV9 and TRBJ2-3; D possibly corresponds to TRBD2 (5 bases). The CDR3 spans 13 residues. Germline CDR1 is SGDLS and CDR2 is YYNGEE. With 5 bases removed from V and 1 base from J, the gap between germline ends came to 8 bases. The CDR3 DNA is TGTGCCAGCAGTAGGCGGGGCACAGATACGCAGTATTTT. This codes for CASSRRGTDTQYF.

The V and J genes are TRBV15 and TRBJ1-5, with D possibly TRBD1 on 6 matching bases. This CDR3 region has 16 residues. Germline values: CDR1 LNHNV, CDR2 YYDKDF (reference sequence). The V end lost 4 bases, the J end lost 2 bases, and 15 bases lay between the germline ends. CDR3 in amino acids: CATSNPQGNGNQPQHF. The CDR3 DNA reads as TGTGCCACCAGCAATCCACAGGGTAATGGCAATCAGCCCCAGCATTTT.

CDR3 coding DNA: TGCGCCAGCAGTCGGTCTCGGGACATGTATAATTCACCCCTCCACTTT. Translating it yields CASSRSRDMYNSPLHF. The chain employs TRBV23-1 and TRBJ1-6; D possibly corresponds to TRBD1 (6 bases). TRBV23-1 is known as an ORF, though its function is uncertain. The V end lost 4 bases, the J end lost 4 bases, and 14 bases lay between the germline ends. The CDR3 spans 16 residues.

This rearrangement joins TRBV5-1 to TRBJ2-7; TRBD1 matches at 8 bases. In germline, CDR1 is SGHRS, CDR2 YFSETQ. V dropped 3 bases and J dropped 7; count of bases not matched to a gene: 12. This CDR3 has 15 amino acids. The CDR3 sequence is CASSSDSRGLSEQYF. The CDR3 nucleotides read TGCGCCAGCAGCTCTGACTCCAGGGGGCTTAGTGAGCAGTACTTC. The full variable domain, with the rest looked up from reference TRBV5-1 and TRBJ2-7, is KAGVTQTPRYLIKTRGQQVTLSCSPISGHRSVSWYQQTPGQGLQFLFEYFSETQRNKGNFPGRFSGRQFSNSRSEMNVSTLELGDSALYLCASSSDSRGLSEQYFGPGTRLTVT.

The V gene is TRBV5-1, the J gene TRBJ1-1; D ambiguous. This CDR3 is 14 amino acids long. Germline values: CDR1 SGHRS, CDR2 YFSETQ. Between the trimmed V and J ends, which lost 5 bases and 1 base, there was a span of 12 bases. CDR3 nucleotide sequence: TGCGCCAGCAGTGGCCTGCGGGGGAACACTGAAGCTTTCTTT. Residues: CASSGLRGNTEAFF.